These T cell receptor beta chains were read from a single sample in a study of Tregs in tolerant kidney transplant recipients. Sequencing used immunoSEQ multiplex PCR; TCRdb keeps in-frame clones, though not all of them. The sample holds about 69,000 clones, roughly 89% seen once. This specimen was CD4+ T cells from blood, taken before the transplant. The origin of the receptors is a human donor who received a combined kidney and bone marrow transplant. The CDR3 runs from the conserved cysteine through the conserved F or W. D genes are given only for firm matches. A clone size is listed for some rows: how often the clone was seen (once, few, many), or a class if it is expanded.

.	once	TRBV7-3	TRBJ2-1	CASSFEAMSSYNEQFF	TGTGCCAGCAGCTTTGAAGCGATGAGCTCCTACAATGAGCAGTTCTTC
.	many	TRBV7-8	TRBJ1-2	CASSRGTNLRGYGYTF	TGTGCCAGCAGCCGTGGGACAAATCTCCGGGGATATGGCTACACCTTC
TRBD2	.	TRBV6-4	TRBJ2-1	CASRVSGRAENEQFF	TGTGCCAGCAGAGTTAGCGGGAGGGCCGAGAATGAGCAGTTCTTC
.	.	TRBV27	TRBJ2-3	CASSLAVGTDTQYF	TGTGCCAGCAGTTTGGCGGTGGGCACAGATACGCAGTATTTT
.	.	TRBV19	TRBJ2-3	CASSETRAWGTQYF	TGTGCCAGTAGCGAGACTAGGGCCTGGGGTACGCAGTATTTT
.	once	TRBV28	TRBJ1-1	CASSLGRTDTEAFF	TGTGCCAGCAGTTTAGGCAGGACTGACACTGAAGCTTTCTTT
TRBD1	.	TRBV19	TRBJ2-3	CASSRDRVQADTQYF	TGTGCCAGTAGTAGAGACAGGGTACAAGCAGATACGCAGTATTTT
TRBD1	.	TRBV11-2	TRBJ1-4	CASSLGQGNEKLFF	TGTGCCAGCAGCTTAGGACAGGGTAATGAAAAACTGTTTTTT
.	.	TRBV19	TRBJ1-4	CASSILRGGTNEKLFF	TGTGCCAGTAGTATCCTCCGCGGGGGCACTAATGAAAAACTGTTTTTT
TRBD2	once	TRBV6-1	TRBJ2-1	CASSELAGTYNEQFF	TGTGCCAGCAGTGAACTAGCGGGGACCTACAATGAGCAGTTCTTC
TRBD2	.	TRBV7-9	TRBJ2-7	CASSLVAGGPYEQYF	TGTGCCAGCAGCTTAGTAGCGGGAGGGCCCTACGAGCAGTACTTC
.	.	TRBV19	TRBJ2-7	CASSIMRSGPYEQYF	TGTGCCAGTAGTATCATGAGGAGCGGACCCTACGAGCAGTACTTC
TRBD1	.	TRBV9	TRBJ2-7	CASSANLQGFNEQYF	TGTGCCAGCAGCGCCAACCTACAGGGGTTCAACGAGCAGTACTTC
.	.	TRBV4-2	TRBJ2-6	CASRSGFPGANVLTF	TGTGCCAGCAGGTCAGGGTTCCCTGGGGCCAACGTCCTGACTTTC
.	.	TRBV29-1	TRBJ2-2	CSVEIRSQRNTGELFF	TGCAGCGTTGAGATAAGGTCACAGAGAAACACCGGGGAGCTGTTTTTT
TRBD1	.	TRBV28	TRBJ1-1	CASSGGTVNEAFF	TGTGCCAGCAGTGGCGGGACAGTGAATGAAGCTTTCTTT
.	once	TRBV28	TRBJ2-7	CASSLPQGFSYEQYF	TGTGCCAGCAGTTTACCACAGGGATTCTCCTACGAGCAGTACTTC
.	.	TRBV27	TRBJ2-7	CASSLIGSHEQYF	TGTGCCAGCAGTTTAATCGGGAGTCACGAGCAGTACTTC
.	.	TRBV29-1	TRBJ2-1	CSVTGVNEQFF	TGCAGCGTAACGGGAGTGAATGAGCAGTTCTTC
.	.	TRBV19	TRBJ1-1	CASSIRRRDTEAFF	TGTGCCAGTAGTATCAGGAGGAGGGACACTGAAGCTTTCTTT
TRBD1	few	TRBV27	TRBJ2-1	CASSRGTGQGNEQFF	TGTGCCAGCAGTCGCGGGACAGGGCAGGGGAATGAGCAGTTCTTC
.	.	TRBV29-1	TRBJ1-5	CSVRNAGIQEPQHF	TGCAGCGTCCGAAATGCCGGCATTCAGGAGCCCCAGCATTTT
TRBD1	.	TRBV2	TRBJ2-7	CASRLSGTATEQYF	TGTGCCAGCAGGCTCTCCGGGACAGCAACTGAGCAGTACTTC
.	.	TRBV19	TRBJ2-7	CASSPPNRWGIYEQYF	TGTGCCAGTAGTCCCCCCAACAGGTGGGGTATCTACGAGCAGTACTTC
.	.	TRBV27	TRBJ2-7	CASSRYPGNYEQYF	TGTGCCAGCAGTCGTTACCCCGGGAACTACGAGCAGTACTTC
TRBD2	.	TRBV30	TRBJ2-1	CAWSVKAGGPYNEQFF	TGTGCCTGGAGTGTAAAAGCGGGAGGCCCCTACAATGAGCAGTTCTTC
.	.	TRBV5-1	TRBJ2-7	CASSLVDNYEQYF	TGCGCCAGCAGCTTGGTGGACAACTACGAGCAGTACTTC
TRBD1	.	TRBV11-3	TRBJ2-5	CASSPLPGQGFAQETQYF	TGTGCCAGCAGCCCCCTCCCGGGACAGGGGTTCGCCCAAGAGACCCAGTACTTC
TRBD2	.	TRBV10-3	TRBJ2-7	CAISESSGGVHEQYF	TGTGCCATCAGTGAGTCGTCCGGGGGGGTCCACGAGCAGTACTTC
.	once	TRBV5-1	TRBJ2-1	CASSWGPASNEQFF	TGCGCCAGCAGCTGGGGCCCAGCGAGCAATGAGCAGTTCTTC
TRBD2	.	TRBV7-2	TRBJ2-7	CASSRTSGKDEQYF	TGTGCCAGCAGCCGGACTAGCGGGAAGGACGAGCAGTACTTC